A selection of T cell receptor beta chains follows, all from one sample in a study of shared clonotypes between healthy human individuals. Generated by immunoSEQ multiplex PCR, the TCRdb table keeps only in-frame clones and is missing some. This table holds 2 million to 2.5 million clones, about 95% found once. The sequenced sample was naive CD4+ T cells sorted from blood. These receptors originate from a man between 18 and 29 years old in good health. CDR3s include the opening cysteine and the closing phenylalanine or tryptophan. A D gene is named only where the DNA matches it firmly. Rows may omit the clone size; those that give it use once, few, many or a size class.

cdr3_aa: CASSAQTDTQYF
cdr3_nt: TGCGCCAGCAGCGCGCAGACAGATACGCAGTATTTT
j_call: TRBJ2-3
cdr3_length: 12
d_call: NA
v_call: TRBV10-2
clone_size: NA

cdr3_aa: CASSPGGVGEQYF
cdr3_nt: TGTGCCAGCAGTCCAGGGGGGGTCGGCGAGCAGTACTTC
j_call: TRBJ2-7
cdr3_length: 13
d_call: NA
v_call: TRBV6-1
clone_size: NA

cdr3_aa: CASSMGQAAGTIYF
cdr3_nt: TGTGCCAGTAGTATGGGACAGGCGGCGGGCACCATATATTTT
j_call: TRBJ1-3
cdr3_length: 14
d_call: TRBD1
v_call: TRBV19
clone_size: NA

cdr3_aa: CASSGGASYEQYF
cdr3_nt: TGCGCCAGCAGTGGCGGCGCGTCCTACGAGCAGTACTTC
j_call: TRBJ2-7
cdr3_length: 13
d_call: NA
v_call: TRBV10-1
clone_size: NA

cdr3_aa: CASSLAPYEQYF
cdr3_nt: TGTGCCAGCAGCTTAGCTCCCTACGAGCAGTACTTC
j_call: TRBJ2-7
cdr3_length: 12
d_call: NA
v_call: TRBV7-8
clone_size: NA

cdr3_aa: CASSPGVGETQYF
cdr3_nt: TGTGCCAGCTCACCAGGGGTCGGGGAGACCCAGTACTTC
j_call: TRBJ2-5
cdr3_length: 13
d_call: NA
v_call: TRBV18
clone_size: NA

cdr3_aa: CASSLWGQDYNEQFF
cdr3_nt: TGTGCCAGTAGTCTCTGGGGACAGGACTACAATGAGCAGTTCTTC
j_call: TRBJ2-1
cdr3_length: 15
d_call: TRBD1
v_call: TRBV19
clone_size: NA

cdr3_aa: CASSYEAGGPYEQYF
cdr3_nt: TGTGCCAGCAGTTACGAGGCGGGAGGGCCCTACGAGCAGTACTTC
j_call: TRBJ2-7
cdr3_length: 15
d_call: TRBD2
v_call: TRBV6-5
clone_size: NA

cdr3_aa: CAISESTVGLTRAVQYF
cdr3_nt: TGTGCCATCAGTGAGTCGACTGTTGGGCTTACTCGGGCAGTTCAGTACTTC
j_call: TRBJ2-4
cdr3_length: 17
d_call: NA
v_call: TRBV10-3
clone_size: NA

cdr3_aa: CAIGGTVLGFYEQYF
cdr3_nt: TGTGCCATTGGGGGGACTGTTCTGGGTTTCTACGAGCAGTACTTC
j_call: TRBJ2-7
cdr3_length: 15
d_call: NA
v_call: TRBV28
clone_size: NA

cdr3_aa: CASSFGPSGRGSVGELFF
cdr3_nt: TGTGCCAGCAGCTTTGGCCCCAGCGGGAGGGGTTCGGTCGGGGAGCTGTTTTTT
j_call: TRBJ2-2
cdr3_length: 18
d_call: TRBD2
v_call: TRBV7-8
clone_size: NA

cdr3_aa: CASSTTTDTGELFF
cdr3_nt: TGTGCCAGCAGCACCACGACAGATACCGGGGAGCTGTTTTTT
j_call: TRBJ2-2
cdr3_length: 14
d_call: NA
v_call: TRBV5-6
clone_size: once

cdr3_aa: CASSEWRKAYNEQFF
cdr3_nt: TGTGCCAGCAGTGAATGGAGGAAGGCTTACAATGAGCAGTTCTTC
j_call: TRBJ2-1
cdr3_length: 15
d_call: NA
v_call: TRBV2
clone_size: NA

cdr3_aa: CASSQEAGGYNQPQHF
cdr3_nt: TGTGCCAGCAGCCAAGAAGCCGGCGGATACAATCAGCCCCAGCATTTT
j_call: TRBJ1-5
cdr3_length: 16
d_call: NA
v_call: TRBV4-2
clone_size: NA

cdr3_aa: CASRTGLSTEAFF
cdr3_nt: TGTGCCAGCAGAACAGGGCTGAGCACTGAAGCTTTCTTT
j_call: TRBJ1-1
cdr3_length: 13
d_call: NA
v_call: TRBV6-1
clone_size: NA

cdr3_aa: CASSSRRGLYEQYF
cdr3_nt: TGTGCCAGCAGCAGCAGGAGGGGGCTCTACGAGCAGTACTTC
j_call: TRBJ2-7
cdr3_length: 14
d_call: NA
v_call: TRBV14
clone_size: NA

cdr3_aa: CAKLPGGPYEQYF
cdr3_nt: TGTGCCAAACTCCCAGGGGGGCCCTACGAGCAGTACTTC
j_call: TRBJ2-7
cdr3_length: 13
d_call: NA
v_call: TRBV21-1
clone_size: NA

cdr3_aa: CASSSGTGGFEQYF
cdr3_nt: TGTGCCAGCAGTTCCGGGACAGGGGGCTTCGAGCAGTACTTC
j_call: TRBJ2-7
cdr3_length: 14
d_call: TRBD1
v_call: TRBV6-5
clone_size: NA

cdr3_aa: CASSLAGTVNTGELFF
cdr3_nt: TGTGCCAGCAGCTTAGCCGGGACAGTGAACACCGGGGAGCTGTTTTTT
j_call: TRBJ2-2
cdr3_length: 16
d_call: TRBD1
v_call: TRBV7-6
clone_size: few

cdr3_aa: CASSIGSAGGTYGYTF
cdr3_nt: TGTGCCAGTAGTATAGGTTCCGCCGGGGGTACTTATGGCTACACCTTC
j_call: TRBJ1-2
cdr3_length: 16
d_call: NA
v_call: TRBV19
clone_size: NA

cdr3_aa: CASSLVGQGGTEAFF
cdr3_nt: TGTGCCAGCAGCTTAGTCGGACAGGGCGGCACTGAAGCTTTCTTT
j_call: TRBJ1-1
cdr3_length: 15
d_call: TRBD1
v_call: TRBV7-2
clone_size: NA

cdr3_aa: CASSLQGQGTDTQYF
cdr3_nt: TGTGCCAGCAGCTTACAGGGACAGGGCACAGATACGCAGTATTTT
j_call: TRBJ2-3
cdr3_length: 15
d_call: TRBD1
v_call: TRBV7-2
clone_size: NA

cdr3_aa: CASSVTGGRNQPQHF
cdr3_nt: TGTGCCAGCAGCGTTACAGGGGGCAGGAACCAGCCCCAGCATTTT
j_call: TRBJ1-5
cdr3_length: 15
d_call: TRBD1
v_call: TRBV9
clone_size: NA

cdr3_aa: CASSQGTGGFYEQYF
cdr3_nt: TGTGCCAGCAGCCAGGGGACAGGGGGTTTTTACGAGCAGTACTTC
j_call: TRBJ2-7
cdr3_length: 15
d_call: TRBD1
v_call: TRBV6-5
clone_size: once

cdr3_aa: CASSMDRPDQPQHF
cdr3_nt: TGTGCCAGCAGTATGGACAGGCCGGATCAGCCCCAGCATTTT
j_call: TRBJ1-5
cdr3_length: 14
d_call: TRBD1
v_call: TRBV28
clone_size: NA

cdr3_aa: CASRKYRDREDYGYTF
cdr3_nt: TGTGCCAGCCGGAAGTACCGGGACAGGGAGGATTATGGCTACACCTTC
j_call: TRBJ1-2
cdr3_length: 16
d_call: TRBD1
v_call: TRBV2
clone_size: NA

cdr3_aa: CASSQARVGGGEQFF
cdr3_nt: TGTGCCAGCAGCCAAGCACGAGTAGGGGGAGGTGAGCAGTTCTTC
j_call: TRBJ2-1
cdr3_length: 15
d_call: NA
v_call: TRBV14
clone_size: once